These T cell receptor beta chains were read from a single sample in a study of blood T cell repertoires in COVID-19. The data were produced by immunoSEQ multiplex PCR, yet TCRdb's version contains in-frame clones alone and is incomplete. The sample shows 150,000 to 180,000 clones, around 83% of them seen only once. Sequencing was done on a sample of peripheral blood. Receptors were obtained from a woman aged 60-75 years with COVID-19, enrolled during active disease. Each CDR3 is given without its conserved first and last residue.

v_call: TRBV6-4
j_call: TRBJ2-1
cdr3_aa: ASSPRGGTTYNEQF

v_call: TRBV3-1/TRBV3-2
j_call: TRBJ1-3
cdr3_aa: ASRQQGSGNTIY

v_call: TRBV6-5
j_call: TRBJ2-2
cdr3_aa: ASSPDRGGTGELF

v_call: TRBV7-7
j_call: TRBJ1-6
cdr3_aa: ASSLGAGSPLH

v_call: TRBV5-4
j_call: TRBJ1-2
cdr3_aa: ASSLGGGQGPTYGYT

v_call: TRBV5-1
j_call: TRBJ1-3
cdr3_aa: ASSYDRSGNTIY

v_call: TRBV6-1
j_call: TRBJ1-5
cdr3_aa: ASSETRQPQH

v_call: TRBV5-1
j_call: TRBJ2-1
cdr3_aa: ASSSGGTHGKNEQF

v_call: TRBV11-1
j_call: TRBJ2-3
cdr3_aa: ASSFSGESTDTQY

v_call: TRBV5-8
j_call: TRBJ1-2
cdr3_aa: ASSLGGTGINYGYT

v_call: TRBV18
j_call: TRBJ2-2
cdr3_aa: ASSPDRNTGELF

v_call: TRBV5-1
j_call: TRBJ2-2
cdr3_aa: ASSLGVAGPTGELF

v_call: TRBV19
j_call: TRBJ1-4
cdr3_aa: ASSSRDRGYNEKLF